A selection of T cell receptor beta chains follows, all from one sample in a study of CD8 T cells in Susac syndrome. TCRdb itself ran the immunoSEQ multiplex PCR reads through MiXCR, one entry per CDR3 protein. The sample contains some 200,000 distinct CDR3 sequences, over 85% of which appear only once. Sequencing was done on a sample of CD4+ T cells from PBMCs. The receptors stem from a human donor in good health. CDR3s include the opening cysteine and the closing phenylalanine or tryptophan. The order of the fields is clone size, D gene, J gene, V gene, CDR3 protein, CDR3 DNA. A D gene is named only where the DNA matches it firmly. Expanded clones are given a class, and other clones once, few, many or no size at all.

NA,NA,TRBJ1-5,TRBV15,CATSRDRQRNQPQHF,TGTGCCACCAGCAGAGATCGACAGCGAAATCAGCCCCAGCATTTT
NA,NA,TRBJ2-7,TRBV6-5,CASEGEQYF,TGTGCCAGCGAAGGCGAGCAGTACTTC
NA,NA,TRBJ1-5,TRBV27,CASRGGWSSNQPQHF,TGTGCCAGCCGCGGGGGGTGGTCCAGCAATCAGCCCCAGCATTTT
NA,NA,TRBJ2-1,TRBV6-4,CASSPFGHEQFF,TGTGCCAGCAGCCCCTTTGGCCATGAGCAGTTCTTC
NA,TRBD2,TRBJ2-7,TRBV20-1,CSARPSGRAEQYF,TGCAGTGCTAGACCTAGCGGGAGGGCCGAGCAGTACTTC
NA,NA,TRBJ1-1,TRBV7-9,CASSLVQAFF,TGTGCCAGCAGCTTAGTTCAAGCTTTCTTT
NA,NA,TRBJ1-2,TRBV28,CAIHGTLYGYTF,TGTGCTATACACGGGACCCTCTATGGCTACACCTTC
NA,NA,TRBJ2-5,TRBV20-1,CSAQRSETQYF,TGCAGTGCCCAAAGGAGCGAGACCCAGTACTTC
few,NA,TRBJ2-5,TRBV7-2,CASSWYQETQYF,TGTGCCAGCAGTTGGTACCAAGAGACCCAGTACTTC
NA,NA,TRBJ2-7,TRBV28,CASRDSYEQYF,TGTGCCAGCAGAGACAGCTACGAGCAGTACTTC
NA,NA,TRBJ2-2,TRBV25-1,CASTEGSGELFF,TGTGCCAGCACCGAGGGGTCCGGGGAGCTGTTTTTT
NA,NA,TRBJ2-3,TRBV13,CASSLGALDTQYF,TGTGCCAGCAGCTTAGGCGCACTGGATACGCAGTATTTT
NA,NA,TRBJ2-7,TRBV6-5,CAMVGGQSPEQYF,TGTGCCATGGTGGGCGGGCAGTCGCCCGAGCAGTACTTC
NA,TRBD1,TRBJ2-1,TRBV7-2,CASSTGAIYNEQFF,TGTGCCAGCAGTACAGGGGCCATCTACAATGAGCAGTTCTTC
NA,TRBD2,TRBJ2-1,TRBV9,CASSVGTSGYNEQFF,TGTGCCAGCAGCGTCGGAACTAGCGGATACAATGAGCAGTTCTTC
NA,TRBD2,TRBJ2-7,TRBV29-1,CSVELAGGEQYF,TGCAGCGTTGAATTAGCGGGAGGCGAGCAGTACTTC
NA,NA,TRBJ2-4,TRBV20-1,CSAYIGGTKNIQYF,TGCAGTGCGTATATAGGGGGGACCAAAAACATTCAGTACTTC
NA,TRBD1,TRBJ1-5,TRBV25-1,CASQGQGINQPQHF,TGTGCCTCCCAGGGACAGGGAATTAACCAGCCCCAGCATTTT
NA,NA,TRBJ1-2,TRBV19,CASSIGGLGNYGYTF,TGTGCCAGTAGTATAGGGGGGCTCGGGAACTATGGCTACACCTTC
NA,NA,TRBJ2-5,TRBV28,CASSRSRGEETQYF,TGTGCCAGCAGTCGATCGAGGGGGGAAGAGACCCAGTACTTC
NA,NA,TRBJ1-2,TRBV30,CAWSPGGPGYTF,TGTGCCTGGAGTCCTGGGGGGCCTGGCTACACCTTC
NA,TRBD1,TRBJ1-2,TRBV29-1,CSVRGQGAGGYTF,TGCAGCGTTCGGGGTCAGGGGGCCGGTGGCTACACCTTC
NA,NA,TRBJ1-2,TRBV7-9,CASSPRATNYGYTF,TGTGCCAGCAGCCCACGCGCGACAAACTATGGCTACACCTTC